These 18 T cell receptor beta chains were sequenced from one sample in a study of OX40 agonist ivuxolimab in advanced cancers. Profiling relied on immunoSEQ multiplex PCR, and the TCRdb table lists in-frame clones only, not all of them. Of over 75,000 clones listed, about 90% were seen once; the top ten hold roughly 8.9%. The sequencing used CD4+ or CD8+ T cells sorted from blood, collected in a trial of the OX40 agonist ivuxolimab. These receptors were obtained from an adult with an advanced solid tumor such as melanoma, head and neck, liver or kidney cancer.

The V call is TRBV7-9, the J call TRBJ2-3; no definite D call. CDR1 and CDR2 (germline): SEHNR, FQNEAQ (reference sequence). V lost 4 bases and J lost 2, with 4 bases in between. CDR3 length equals 12 residues. The CDR3 DNA follows: TGTGCCAGCAGCTACTTCACAGATACGCAGTATTTT. This translates into CASSYFTDTQYF.

This clone appeared once. V gene TRBV27 combines with J gene TRBJ2-7; D is undetermined. Germline-derived CDR1 and CDR2 are MNHEY and SMNVEV (reference sequence). The CDR3 sequence is 13 residues long. V gave up 5 bases and J gave up 5 bases, with 13 bases separating them. CDR3 protein: CASSPTLHHEQYF. The CDR3 DNA is TGTGCCAGCAGTCCAACTCTCCACCACGAGCAGTACTTC.

The chain links TRBV4-2 to TRBJ2-1, with D unresolved. In germline, CDR1 is LGHNA, CDR2 YNFKEQ. With 0 bases removed from V and 6 bases from J, the gap between germline ends came to 12 bases. This CDR3 contains 15 residues. CDR3 residues: CASSQDLGRSNEQFF. The DNA of the CDR3 is TGTGCCAGCAGCCAAGATCTAGGGCGGTCCAATGAGCAGTTCTTC.

This sequence joins TRBV25-1 and TRBJ1-2, with D perhaps TRBD1 (6 bases). V was cut by 8 bases and J by 8 bases, with 18 bases left in between. Germline V gene lookup returns CDR1 MGHDK and CDR2 SYGVNS. This CDR3 has 13 amino acids. The CDR3 nucleotides are TGTGCCAGCTACCGGGACGGGGGCATAGGCTACACCTTC. As protein: CASYRDGGIGYTF.

The gene calls are TRBV29-1 and TRBJ1-3; tentatively, D is TRBD1 (5 bases). Germline CDR1 SQVTM, CDR2 ANQGSEA. This CDR3 region has 12 residues. Trimming took 5 bases from V and 4 from J, leaving 9 bases between them. The CDR3 reads CSVPGLGNTIYF. CDR3 sequence (DNA): TGCAGCGTTCCGGGGCTCGGAAACACCATATATTTT. The whole variable domain, remainder taken from reference TRBV29-1 and TRBJ1-3, is SAVISQKPSRDICQRGTSLTIQCQVDSQVTMMFWYRQQPGQSLTLIATANQGSEATYESGFVIDKFPISRPNLTFSTLTVSNMSPEDSSIYLCSVPGLGNTIYFGEGSWLTVV.

Concerning this clone: Other DNA sequences of this sample code for an identical CDR3. As DNA, the CDR3 is TGTGCCAGCAGCCCCAGCTCCTACGAGCAGTACTTC. This codes for CASSPSSYEQYF. The genes are TRBV11-3 and TRBJ2-7; D gene unclear. The V gene's germline CDR1 is SGHNT and CDR2 YENEEA. Trimming cost V 5 bases and J 0 bases, with 5 bases left between them. The CDR3 sequence is 12 residues long.

This clone was counted a single time. V is TRBV12-5 and J is TRBJ2-2, with D perhaps TRBD2 (7 bases). The germline V gene encodes CDR1 LGHNT and CDR2 FRNRAP. This CDR3 is built from 19 residues. The V gene lost 2 bases and the J gene lost 4 bases, with 23 bases spanning the gap. The CDR3 here is CASGLLAPGVAGSTGELFF. In DNA, the CDR3 is TGTGCTAGTGGTTTGCTAGCCCCAGGGGTAGCGGGCAGCACCGGGGAGCTGTTTTTT.

This chain's CDR3 is CASSQEKGTPLHF. CDR3 nucleotides: TGTGCCAGCAGCCAAGAAAAAGGGACACCCCTCCACTTT. The chain carries TRBV4-2 and TRBJ1-6, with D unresolved. CDR3 size: 13 residues. Germline V CDR1 and CDR2: LGHNA, YNFKEQ. Trimming shortened V by 0 bases and J by 11 bases, and 8 bases separated the two germline ends.

This rearrangement joins TRBV7-6 to TRBJ2-7; tentatively, D is TRBD2 (5 bases). The CDR3 has 15 residues. Germline-derived CDR1 and CDR2 are SGHVS and FNYEAQ. V lost 0 bases to trimming and J lost 1 base, with 10 bases between them. The CDR3 loop is CASSLAQDFSYEQYF. In DNA, the CDR3 is TGTGCCAGCAGCTTAGCGCAGGACTTTTCCTACGAGCAGTACTTC.

The J gene is TRBJ1-4, the V gene TRBV9; D gene uncertain. The CDR3 extends over 13 amino acids. Trimming left V 0 bases short and J 5 bases short, with 5 bases between. In germline, CDR1 is SGDLS, CDR2 YYNGEE. The CDR3 region has the DNA TGTGCCAGCAGCGTAGATGGGAATGAAAAACTGTTTTTT. Protein sequence: CASSVDGNEKLFF.

The chain couples TRBV4-1 to TRBJ2-7; 8 bases are a match to TRBD1. The V and J ends lost 7 bases and 4 bases, in that order; junction bases with no gene match: 18. Looked up from germline, CDR1 is MGHRA and CDR2 is YSYEKL. This CDR3 is built from 17 residues. In DNA, the CDR3 is TGCGCCAGCAAGGACAGGGCCTTCTTGGGGGGAGGATACGAGCAGTACTTC. As protein: CASKDRAFLGGGYEQYF.

J is TRBJ1-1 and V is TRBV9, with D perhaps TRBD1 (6 bases). V lost 0 bases and J 5 bases, leaving 14 bases between the germline ends. The length of the CDR3 is 15 residues. Germline V gene sequence: CDR1 SGDLS, CDR2 YYNGEE. The CDR3 DNA is TGTGCCAGCAGCGTAGATTCTCGGGGGCTGACTGAAGCTTTCTTT. It is translated as CASSVDSRGLTEAFF.

J is TRBJ2-5 and V is TRBV2; TRBD1 is a possible D gene (5 bases). The J call may be incorrect, as the DNA end agrees better with TRBJ2-7. The germline V gene has CDR1 SNHLY and CDR2 FYNNEI. There are 17 residues in the CDR3. In DNA, the CDR3 is TGTGCCAGCAGCGCTACCCTAACCGGACAAGCCTCCTACGAGCAGTACTTC. It translates to CASSATLTGQASYEQYF.

This sequence joins TRBV10-3 and TRBJ2-5, with unresolved D. The tail of the sequence fits TRBJ2-7 better, so the J call may be wrong. The CDR3 totals 12 residues. Germline V lookup: CDR1 ENHRY, CDR2 SYGVKD. The CDR3 DNA sequence: TGTGCCATCAGTTCAGGTTCCTACGAGCAGTACTTC. It yields the protein CAISSGSYEQYF.

The V and J genes are TRBV4-2 and TRBJ2-7; 9 bases map to TRBD2. This CDR3 has 16 amino acids. CDR1 and CDR2 from the germline V gene are LGHNA and YNFKEQ. With 4 bases clipped from V and 6 bases from J, the junction kept 13 bases outside the gene matches. Here the CDR3 reads CASSPQGASGMGEQYF. The CDR3 DNA reads TGTGCCAGCAGCCCCCAGGGTGCTAGCGGGATGGGCGAGCAGTACTTC.

This chain connects TRBV19 to TRBJ1-5; 7 nucleotides match TRBD1. V lost 6 bases to trimming and J lost 2 bases; unmatched junction nucleotides: 7. CDR1 LNHDA and CDR2 SQIVND come from the germline V gene (reference sequence). The CDR3 runs to 15 residues. CDR3 DNA: TGTGCCAGTAGCCCAGGGGGGCGTGGCAATCAGCCCCAGCATTTT. This codes for CASSPGGRGNQPQHF.

This rearrangement joins TRBV6-5 to TRBJ1-1; D gene unclear. V lost 1 base to trimming and J lost 4 bases, with 13 bases between them. Germline CDR1 reads MNHEY; CDR2 reads SVGAGI. The CDR3 is 15 amino acids. The CDR3 protein is CASSYYPSPGTEAFF. The CDR3, as DNA: TGTGCCAGCAGTTACTATCCAAGCCCCGGCACTGAAGCTTTCTTT.

The chain is built from TRBV6-6 and TRBJ2-3; D gene ambiguous. The V gene lost 2 bases and the J gene lost 4 bases, with 13 bases spanning the gap. Germline V lookup: CDR1 MNHNY, CDR2 SVGAGI (reference sequence). The CDR3 sequence is 15 residues long. The CDR3 loop reads CASSYGPRMPDTQYF. CDR3 coding DNA: TGTGCCAGCAGTTACGGGCCTAGAATGCCAGATACGCAGTATTTT.